This TCR beta chain is from a study of blood T cells in healthy people across ages. Staff drew roughly 10 milliliters of peripheral blood from each donor. In each sample, at least 7 million PBMCs were isolated. Extractions gave at least 5.5 micrograms of total RNA per sample. This clonotype was counted ten times or more. From germline, CDR1 is SNHLY and CDR2 FYNNEI. This CDR3 contains 13 residues. V lost 0 bases to trimming and J lost 10 bases; unmatched junction nucleotides: 3. Primed by a sample-barcoded 5' primer and a J-beta primer mix, a second PCR proceeded for about 7 to 12 cycles. Each TCR beta cDNA got a 12-nucleotide random molecular identifier. MiXCR, applied by TCRdb to the 5' RACE reads, yields one record per CDR3 protein. Of hundreds of thousands of distinct CDR3 sequences in the sample, 32% were seen once.

The sample taken for sequencing was blood. The gene calls are TRBV2 and TRBJ2-1, with 7 bases aligning to TRBD2. This TCR came from a woman over 75 in good health. The CDR3 protein is CASSEAGGGEQFF. CDR3 DNA sequence: TGTGCCAGCAGTGAAGCGGGGGGAGGGGAGCAGTTCTTC.